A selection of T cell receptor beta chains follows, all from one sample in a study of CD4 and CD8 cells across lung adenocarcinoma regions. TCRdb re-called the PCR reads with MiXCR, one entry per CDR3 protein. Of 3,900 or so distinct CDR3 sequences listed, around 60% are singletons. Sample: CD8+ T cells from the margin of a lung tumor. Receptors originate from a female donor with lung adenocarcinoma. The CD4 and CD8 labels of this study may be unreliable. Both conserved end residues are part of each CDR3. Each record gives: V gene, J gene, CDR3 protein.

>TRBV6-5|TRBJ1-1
CASSLPGGRAEAFF
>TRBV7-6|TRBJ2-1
CASSQRVEQFF
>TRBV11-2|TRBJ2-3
CASSISGLNTDTQYF
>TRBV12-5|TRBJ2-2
CATDTTPGQGYTGELFF
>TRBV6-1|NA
CASKPGWGGSYEQYF
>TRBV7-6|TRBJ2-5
CASSLRGSRKTQYF
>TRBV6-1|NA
CASSATLSGSFYEQYF
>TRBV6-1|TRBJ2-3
CASSPGRIHSNTQYF
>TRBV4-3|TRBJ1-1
CASSPPGGDEAFF
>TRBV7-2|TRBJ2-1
CASSSSSILAAQFF
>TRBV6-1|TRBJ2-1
CASSQPDRDRVYNEQFF
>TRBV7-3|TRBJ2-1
CASSLIGGTSSSREQFF
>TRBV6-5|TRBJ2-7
CASSSTGPSYEQYF
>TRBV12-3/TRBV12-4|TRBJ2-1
CASSFFSSGRYNEQFF
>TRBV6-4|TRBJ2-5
CASGGRGGREPETQYF
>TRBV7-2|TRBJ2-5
CASSSRQLAPYNEQYF
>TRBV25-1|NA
CASSESGTCGRDTQYF
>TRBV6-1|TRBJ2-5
CASSEAPSGPQETQYF
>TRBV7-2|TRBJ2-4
CASSPKSEGILLAKNIQYF
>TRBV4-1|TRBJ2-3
CASSQVVGTDLTDTQYF
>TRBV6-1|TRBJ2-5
CASTGWTQETQYF
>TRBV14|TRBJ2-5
CASSQVSLSSGRPQETQYF
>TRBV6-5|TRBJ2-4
CASSDSAGRAKNTQYF
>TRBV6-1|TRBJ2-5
CASGRETQYF
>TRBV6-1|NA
CASRRPGQGKSEQYF
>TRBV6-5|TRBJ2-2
CASSYTQNTGELFF
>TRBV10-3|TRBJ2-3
CAIRGSRAKDTQYF
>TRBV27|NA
CASSYKYQETQFF
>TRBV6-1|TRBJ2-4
CASSEVGQGGRNIQYF
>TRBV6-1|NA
CASSEETRGSYEQYF
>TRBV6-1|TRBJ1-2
CASSEEGEGNYGYTF
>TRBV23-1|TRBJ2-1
CASSQREGGPVSYNEQFF
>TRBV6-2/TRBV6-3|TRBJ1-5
CASARGGSNQPQHF
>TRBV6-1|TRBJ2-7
CASSEAVLLFYEQYF
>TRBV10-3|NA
CAGSGCRDKETQYF
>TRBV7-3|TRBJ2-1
CASSLVGGHEQFF
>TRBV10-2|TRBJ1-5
CATQGGSNQPQHF
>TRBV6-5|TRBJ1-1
CASSWLGVRNTEAFF
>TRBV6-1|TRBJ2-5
CASSTQGETQYF
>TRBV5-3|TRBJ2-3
CAGTGGRWPETQYF
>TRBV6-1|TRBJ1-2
CASRTTGINGYTF
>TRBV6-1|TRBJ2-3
CARGEGGRDRGTQYF